These 8 T cell receptor beta chains were all obtained from the same sample, sequenced in a study of T cells after yellow fever vaccination. Via MiXCR, TCRdb re-called the 5' RACE reads, giving one row per CDR3 protein. Of 120,000 or so distinct CDR3 sequences in the sample, almost 9% were seen once. Sequencing used CD8+ T cells sorted from PBMCs, obtained on the day of the yellow fever booster vaccination. Receptors originate from a young man who received the YFV17D yellow fever vaccine.

The chain combines TRBV19 with TRBJ1-2; weak D call: TRBD1 (5 bases). This CDR3 contains 12 residues. Trimming left V 10 bases short and J 5 bases short, with 14 bases between. CDR1 and CDR2 from the germline V gene are LNHDA and SQIVND (reference sequence). CDR3 region: CATGMGPYGYTF. The CDR3 region has the DNA TGTGCCACCGGAATGGGACCTTATGGCTACACCTTC.

The chain joins TRBV7-9 to TRBJ2-3; TRBD2 agrees at 10 bases. The CDR3 extends over 17 amino acids. Germline trimming cut 5 bases from V and 7 bases from J; bases unmatched to any gene: 15. Germline V CDR1 and CDR2: SEHNR, FQNEAQ (reference sequence). CDR3 residues: CASSTRGLAGEKHTQYF. As DNA, the CDR3 is TGTGCCAGCAGCACGCGGGGTCTAGCGGGGGAAAAACATACGCAGTATTTT.

The gene calls are TRBV28 and TRBJ2-2, with D uncertain. The V end was cut by 0 bases, the J end by 2 bases, with 10 bases between. Germline assignment: CDR1 MDHEN and CDR2 SYDVKM. The CDR3 runs to 16 residues. The DNA of the CDR3 is TGTGCCAGCAGTTTATGGTACAGTCACAACACCGGGGAGCTGTTTTTT. Its protein is CASSLWYSHNTGELFF.

The sample holds a few counts of this clonotype. V usage is TRBV11-2 and J usage is TRBJ2-3, with D unclear. The V and J ends lost 1 base and 0 bases respectively, with 14 bases between them. Looked up from germline, CDR1 is SGHAT and CDR2 is FQNNGV. The CDR3 sequence is 17 residues long. The CDR3 coding sequence is TGTGCCAGCAGCTTAGGCGTCAGAGCCTCTAGCACAGATACGCAGTATTTT. Protein product: CASSLGVRASSTDTQYF.

The rearrangement joins TRBV7-9 to TRBJ1-1, with D maybe TRBD1 (5 bases). The CDR3 covers 16 residues. CDR1 is SEHNR and CDR2 is FQNEAQ in the germline V gene (reference sequence). Trimming stripped 4 bases from V and 1 base from J, with 16 bases between. CDR3 bases: TGTGCCAGCAGCTCAAACCCCGGGACGAAGAACACTGAAGCTTTCTTT. It is translated as CASSSNPGTKNTEAFF.

This clonotype has more than one count but fewer than ten. The chain uses TRBV12-3 or TRBV12-4 and TRBJ2-1, with 8 nucleotides matching TRBD1. CDR3 length: 15 residues. Trimming removed 6 bases from V and 4 bases from J; junction bases left unmatched: 8. CDR3 residues: CASRKQGENYNEQFF. CDR3 nucleotide sequence: TGTGCCAGCAGGAAACAGGGGGAGAATTACAATGAGCAGTTCTTC.

The J gene is TRBJ1-4, the V gene TRBV6-5, with a tentative D call TRBD1 (5 bases). The CDR3 covers 17 residues. The V and J ends lost 0 bases and 0 bases respectively, with 11 bases between them. Germline V lookup: CDR1 MNHEY, CDR2 SVGAGI. The CDR3 sequence: CASSYSVQGTTNEKLFF. The CDR3 region has the DNA TGTGCCAGCAGTTACTCTGTGCAGGGAACAACTAATGAAAAACTGTTTTTT.

J is TRBJ1-1 and V is TRBV29-1; possibly TRBD1 for D (5 bases). Trimming stripped 8 bases from V and 6 bases from J, with 19 bases between. The germline V gene has CDR1 SQVTM and CDR2 ANQGSEA. The CDR3 has 13 residues. The CDR3 loop is CSSRRGDGAEAFF. Here the CDR3 DNA reads TGCAGCTCGCGAAGAGGGGATGGAGCTGAAGCTTTCTTT.